The 12 T cell receptor beta chains in this list originate from one sample, sequenced in a study of shared clonotypes between healthy human individuals. Sequenced by immunoSEQ multiplex PCR; TCRdb stores in-frame clones only, minus some. The data show hundreds of thousands of clones, with 96% seen just once and approximately 0.2% held by the top ten. Terminally differentiated effector memory CD45RA+ cells were excluded by CCR7 positive selection of CD45RO-negative cells. Sequencing was done on a sample of naive CD8+ T cells sorted from blood. These receptors were taken from a man younger than 40 in good health.

This rearrangement joins TRBV5-6 to TRBJ2-1; D is ambiguous. Trimming took off 0 bases at V and 6 bases at J, with 13 bases between the two ends. In germline, CDR1 is SGHDT, CDR2 YYEEEE. The CDR3 sequence is 15 residues long. The chain's CDR3 is CASSLAGSVGNEQFF. The DNA for the CDR3 is TGTGCCAGCAGCTTGGCCGGTAGTGTGGGCAATGAGCAGTTCTTC.

This clone was seen just once. This chain connects TRBV19 to TRBJ2-7; weak D call: TRBD2 (6 bases). Germline V CDR1 and CDR2: LNHDA, SQIVND (reference sequence). CDR3 length equals 14 residues. The V gene lost 5 bases and the J gene lost 3 bases, with 14 bases spanning the gap. This CDR3 is CASSAKRAGYEQYF. In DNA, the CDR3 is TGTGCCAGTAGTGCAAAGCGGGCAGGCTACGAGCAGTACTTC.

The chain carries TRBV10-2 and TRBJ2-7; no reliable D call. There are 12 residues in the CDR3. Germline V gene lookup returns CDR1 WSHSY and CDR2 SAAADI. The V and J ends lost 3 bases and 6 bases respectively, with 9 bases between them. The CDR3 nucleotides are TGCGCCAGCAGTGAATCCGTGGTCGAGCAGTACTTC. Translation gives CASSESVVEQYF.

The genes are TRBV19 and TRBJ2-1; D gene uncertain. Germline CDR1 reads LNHDA; CDR2 reads SQIVND (reference sequence). V shed 3 bases and J shed 4 bases, with 16 bases lying between them. The CDR3 is made up of 16 amino acids. The CDR3, as DNA: TGTGCCAGTAGTATTTCAGTGAGATATCGGTACAATGAGCAGTTCTTC. Translated, it gives CASSISVRYRYNEQFF. Filled out from reference TRBV19 and TRBJ2-1, the complete variable domain reads DGGITQSPKYLFRKEGQNVTLSCEQNLNHDAMYWYRQDPGQGLRLIYYSQIVNDFQKGDIAEGYSVSREKKESFPLTVTSAQKNPTAFYLCASSISVRYRYNEQFFGPGTRLTVL.

V gene TRBV5-4 combines with J gene TRBJ2-2, with D unclear. V lost 5 bases, J lost 1 base, and 9 bases lay in between. CDR3 length equals 14 residues. CDR1 is SGHNT and CDR2 is YYREEE in the germline V gene (reference sequence). This CDR3 is CASSQSGNTGELFF. Written as DNA, the CDR3 is TGTGCCAGCAGTCAATCAGGGAACACCGGGGAGCTGTTTTTT.

The J gene is TRBJ2-7, the V gene TRBV4-1, with D unclear. Germline CDR1 reads MGHRA; CDR2 reads YSYEKL. This CDR3 comprises 13 residues. Trimming removed 1 base from V and 4 bases from J, with 8 bases in between. CDR3 sequence: CASSQVLLYEQYF. Here the CDR3 DNA reads TGCGCCAGCAGCCAAGTTCTTCTATACGAGCAGTACTTC.

The chain uses TRBV27 and TRBJ1-1, with a weak D call TRBD1 (6 bases). Trimming took off 5 bases at V and 10 bases at J, with 23 bases between the two ends. Per germline, CDR1 MNHEY and CDR2 SMNVEV (reference sequence). The CDR3 covers 15 residues. The CDR3 coding sequence is TGTGCCAGCAGTCCACAGATACGGGGGGCTAGCGGAGCTTTCTTT. Protein product: CASSPQIRGASGAFF.

The chain recombines TRBV29-1 with TRBJ2-2, with 7 bases aligning to TRBD1. From germline, CDR1 is SQVTM and CDR2 ANQGSEA. J gave up 3 bases and V 7 bases, and 11 bases lay outside the gene matches. The CDR3 length is 15 residues. For the CDR3, the DNA is TGCAGCGCACTGAAACAGGGGTTTGACACCGGGGAGCTGTTTTTT. Residues: CSALKQGFDTGELFF.

The genes are TRBV5-6 and TRBJ2-7; 14 nucleotides line up with TRBD2. The germline CDR1 and CDR2 sequences are SGHDT and YYEEEE. This CDR3 spans 18 amino acids. J lost 0 bases, V lost 3 bases, and 8 bases had no gene match. The CDR3 DNA is TGTGCCAGCAGCTCGGGACTAGCGGGAGTCCGCTACTCCTACGAGCAGTACTTC. Protein product: CASSSGLAGVRYSYEQYF.

The chain recombines TRBV29-1 with TRBJ1-1; tentative D call: TRBD1 (5 bases). Trimming took 4 bases from V and 3 from J, leaving 21 bases between them. This CDR3 comprises 16 residues. Germline V gene lookup returns CDR1 SQVTM and CDR2 ANQGSEA. The CDR3 bases are TGCAGCGTTGCAGCGCCCTGGGGGTTAAAGGACACTGAAGCTTTCTTT. Translated: CSVAAPWGLKDTEAFF.

As regards this clone: Other DNA variants within this sample encode the same CDR3. This rearrangement joins TRBV9 to TRBJ2-1, with 7 bases aligning to TRBD2. V lost 0 bases to trimming and J lost 0 bases; unmatched junction nucleotides: 3. Germline-derived CDR1 and CDR2 are SGDLS and YYNGEE. The length of the CDR3 is 16 residues. The chain's CDR3 is CASSVGGGSSYNEQFF. The CDR3 nucleotides are TGTGCCAGCAGCGTAGGGGGCGGGAGCTCCTACAATGAGCAGTTCTTC.

The gene calls are TRBV27 and TRBJ2-3, with D possibly TRBD2 on 6 matching bases. V was shortened by 2 bases and J by 2 bases, with 14 bases between the two germline ends. The CDR3 covers 16 residues. Germline CDR1 is MNHEY and CDR2 is SMNVEV (reference sequence). CDR3 in amino acids: CASSLKRARNTDTQYF. In nucleotides, the CDR3 is TGTGCCAGCAGTTTAAAGCGGGCGCGAAACACAGATACGCAGTATTTT.